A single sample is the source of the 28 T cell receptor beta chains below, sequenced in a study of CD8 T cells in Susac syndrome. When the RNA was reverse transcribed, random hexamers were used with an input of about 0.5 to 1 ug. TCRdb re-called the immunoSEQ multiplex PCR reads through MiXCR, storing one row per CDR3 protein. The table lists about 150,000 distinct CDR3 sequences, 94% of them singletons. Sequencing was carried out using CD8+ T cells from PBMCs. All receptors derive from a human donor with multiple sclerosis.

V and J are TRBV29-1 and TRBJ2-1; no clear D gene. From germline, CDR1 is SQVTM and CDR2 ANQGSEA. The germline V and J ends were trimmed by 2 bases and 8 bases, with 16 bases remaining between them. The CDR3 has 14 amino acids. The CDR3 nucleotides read TGCAGCGTTGAAAGTTTAAACCAGCGCGATGAGCAGTTCTTC. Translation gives CSVESLNQRDEQFF.

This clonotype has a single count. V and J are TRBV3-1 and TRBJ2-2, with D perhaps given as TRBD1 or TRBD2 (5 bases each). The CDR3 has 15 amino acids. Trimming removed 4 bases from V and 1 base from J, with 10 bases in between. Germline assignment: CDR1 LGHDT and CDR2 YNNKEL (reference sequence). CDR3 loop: CASSPGRRNTGELFF. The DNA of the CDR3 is TGTGCCAGCAGCCCAGGGAGAAGGAACACCGGGGAGCTGTTTTTT. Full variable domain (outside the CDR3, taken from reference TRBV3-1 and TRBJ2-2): DTAVSQTPKYLVTQMGNDKSIKCEQNLGHDTMYWYKQDSKKFLKIMFSYNNKELIINETVPNRFSPKSPDKAHLNLHINSLELGDSAVYFCASSPGRRNTGELFFGEGSRLTVL.

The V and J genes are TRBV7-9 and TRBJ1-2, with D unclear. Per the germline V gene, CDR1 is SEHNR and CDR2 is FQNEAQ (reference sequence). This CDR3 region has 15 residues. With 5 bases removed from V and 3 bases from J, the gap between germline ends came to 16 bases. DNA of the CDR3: TGTGCCAGCAGCGTCGGAGGAGGCGATGACTATGGCTACACCTTC. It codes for CASSVGGGDDYGYTF.

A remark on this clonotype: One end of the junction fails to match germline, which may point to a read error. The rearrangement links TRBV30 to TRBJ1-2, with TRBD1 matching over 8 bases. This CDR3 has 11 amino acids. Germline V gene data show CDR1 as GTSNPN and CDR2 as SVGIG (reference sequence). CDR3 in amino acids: CAGRQGNGYTF. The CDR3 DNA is TGTGCCGGGAGACAGGGGAACGGCTACACCTTC.

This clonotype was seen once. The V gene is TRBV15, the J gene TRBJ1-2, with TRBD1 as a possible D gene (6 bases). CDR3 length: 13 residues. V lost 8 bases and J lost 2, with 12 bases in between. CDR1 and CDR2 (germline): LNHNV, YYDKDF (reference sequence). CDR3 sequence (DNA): TGTGCCACCCGGTCCGGGGGCAACTATGGCTACACCTTC. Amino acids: CATRSGGNYGYTF.

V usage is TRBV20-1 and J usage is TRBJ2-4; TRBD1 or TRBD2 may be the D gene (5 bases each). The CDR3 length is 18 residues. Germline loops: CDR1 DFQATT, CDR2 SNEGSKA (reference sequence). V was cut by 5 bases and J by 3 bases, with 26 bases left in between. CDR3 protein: CSAPARGREDRGKNIQYF. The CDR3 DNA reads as TGCAGTGCTCCGGCCCGGGGCAGAGAGGATCGCGGCAAAAACATTCAGTACTTC.

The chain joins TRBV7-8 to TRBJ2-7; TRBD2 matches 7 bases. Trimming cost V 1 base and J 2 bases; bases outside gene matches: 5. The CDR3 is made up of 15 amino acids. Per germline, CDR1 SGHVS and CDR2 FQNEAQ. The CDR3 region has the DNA TGTGCCAGCAGCTTAGGTACTAGCGTTACCTACGAGCAGTACTTC. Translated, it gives CASSLGTSVTYEQYF.

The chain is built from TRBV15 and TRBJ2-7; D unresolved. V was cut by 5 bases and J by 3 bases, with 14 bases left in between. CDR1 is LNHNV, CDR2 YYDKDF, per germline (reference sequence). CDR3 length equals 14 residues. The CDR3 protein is CATSPGSGDYEQYF. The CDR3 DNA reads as TGTGCCACCAGCCCCGGTTCAGGCGACTACGAGCAGTACTTC.

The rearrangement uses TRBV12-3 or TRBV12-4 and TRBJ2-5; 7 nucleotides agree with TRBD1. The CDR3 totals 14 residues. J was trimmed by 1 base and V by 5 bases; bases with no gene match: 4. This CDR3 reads CASSPWDSQETQYF. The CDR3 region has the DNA TGTGCCAGCAGTCCCTGGGACAGCCAAGAGACCCAGTACTTC.

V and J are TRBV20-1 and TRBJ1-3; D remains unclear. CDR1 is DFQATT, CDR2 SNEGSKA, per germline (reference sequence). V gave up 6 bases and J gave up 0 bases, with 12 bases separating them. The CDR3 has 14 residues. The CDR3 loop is CSASPGSSGNTIYF. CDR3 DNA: TGCAGTGCAAGTCCGGGGAGCTCTGGAAACACCATATATTTT.

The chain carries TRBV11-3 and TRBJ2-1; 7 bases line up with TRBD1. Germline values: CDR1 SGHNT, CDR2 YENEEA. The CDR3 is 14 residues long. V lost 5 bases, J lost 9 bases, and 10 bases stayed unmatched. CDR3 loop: CASSHRGEEGEQFF. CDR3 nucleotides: TGTGCCAGCAGCCACAGGGGAGAGGAAGGTGAGCAGTTCTTC.

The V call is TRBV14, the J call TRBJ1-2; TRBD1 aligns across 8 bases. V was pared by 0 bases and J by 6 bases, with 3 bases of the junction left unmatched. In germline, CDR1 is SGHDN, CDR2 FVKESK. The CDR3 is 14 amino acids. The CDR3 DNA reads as TGTGCCAGCAGCCAAGACAGGACAGGGAATGGCTACACCTTC. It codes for CASSQDRTGNGYTF.

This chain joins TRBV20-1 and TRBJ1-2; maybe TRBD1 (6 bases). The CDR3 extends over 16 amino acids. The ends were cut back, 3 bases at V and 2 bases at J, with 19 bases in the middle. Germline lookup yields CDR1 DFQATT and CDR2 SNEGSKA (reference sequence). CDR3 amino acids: CSARDMKGDPNYGYTF. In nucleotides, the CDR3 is TGCAGTGCTAGGGACATGAAGGGGGACCCCAACTATGGCTACACCTTC.

Written as DNA, the CDR3 is TGTGCCAGCAGTTTCATCAGGGCCCTCACAGATACGCAGTATTTT. Protein sequence: CASSFIRALTDTQYF. The chain combines TRBV27 with TRBJ2-3; a possible D gene is TRBD1 (5 bases). Germline-derived CDR1 and CDR2 are MNHEY and SMNVEV (reference sequence). The CDR3 covers 15 residues. The V and J ends lost 3 bases and 2 bases respectively, with 12 bases between them.

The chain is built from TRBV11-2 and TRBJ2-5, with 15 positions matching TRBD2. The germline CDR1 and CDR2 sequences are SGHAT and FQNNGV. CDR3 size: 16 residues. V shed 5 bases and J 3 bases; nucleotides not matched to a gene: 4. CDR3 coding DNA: TGTGCCAGCAGCCCCGGACTAGCGGGGGGGGAAGAGACCCAGTACTTC. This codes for CASSPGLAGGEETQYF.

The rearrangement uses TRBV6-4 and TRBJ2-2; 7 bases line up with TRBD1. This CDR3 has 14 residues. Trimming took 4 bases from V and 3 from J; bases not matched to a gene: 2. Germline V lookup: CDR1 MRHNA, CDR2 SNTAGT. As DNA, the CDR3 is TGTGCCAGCAGTGCCGGGACAGACACCGGGGAGCTGTTTTTT. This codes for CASSAGTDTGELFF.

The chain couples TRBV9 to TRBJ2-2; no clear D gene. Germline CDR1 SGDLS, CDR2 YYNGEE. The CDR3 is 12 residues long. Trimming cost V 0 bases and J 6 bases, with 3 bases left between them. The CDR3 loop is CASSVASGELFF. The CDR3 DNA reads TGTGCCAGCAGCGTAGCATCCGGGGAGCTGTTTTTT. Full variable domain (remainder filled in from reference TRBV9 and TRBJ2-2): DSGVTQTPKHLITATGQRVTLRCSPRSGDLSVYWYQQSLDQGLQFLIQYYNGEERAKGNILERFSAQQFPDLHSELNLSSLELGDSALYFCASSVASGELFFGEGSRLTVL.

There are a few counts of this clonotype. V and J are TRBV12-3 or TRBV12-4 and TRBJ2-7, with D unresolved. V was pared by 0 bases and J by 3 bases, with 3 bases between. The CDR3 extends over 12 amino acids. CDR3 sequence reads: CASSLAGYEQYF. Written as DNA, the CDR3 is TGTGCCAGCAGTTTAGCGGGCTACGAGCAGTACTTC.

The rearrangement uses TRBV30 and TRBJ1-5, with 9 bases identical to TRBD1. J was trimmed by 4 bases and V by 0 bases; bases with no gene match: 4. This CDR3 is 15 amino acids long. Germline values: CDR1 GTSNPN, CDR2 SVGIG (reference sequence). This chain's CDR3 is CAWSVGTGRNQPQHF. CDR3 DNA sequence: TGTGCCTGGAGTGTAGGGACAGGGAGGAATCAGCCCCAGCATTTT. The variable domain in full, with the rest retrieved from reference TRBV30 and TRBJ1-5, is SQTIHQWPATLVQPVGSPLSLECTVEGTSNPNLYWYRQAAGRGLQLLFYSVGIGQISSEVPQNLSASRPQDRQFILSSKKLLLSDSGFYLCAWSVGTGRNQPQHFGDGTRLSIL.

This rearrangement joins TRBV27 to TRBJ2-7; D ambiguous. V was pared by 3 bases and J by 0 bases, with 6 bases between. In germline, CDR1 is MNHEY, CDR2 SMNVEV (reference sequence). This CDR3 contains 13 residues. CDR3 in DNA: TGTGCCAGCAGTTTCGCGAGCTCCTACGAGCAGTACTTC. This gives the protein CASSFASSYEQYF.

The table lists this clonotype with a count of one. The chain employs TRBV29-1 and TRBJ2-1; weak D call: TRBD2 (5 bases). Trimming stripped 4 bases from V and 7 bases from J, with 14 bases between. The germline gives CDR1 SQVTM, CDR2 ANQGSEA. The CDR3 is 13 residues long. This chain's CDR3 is CSVAFSAGNEQFF. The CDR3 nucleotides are TGCAGCGTTGCTTTTAGCGCTGGAAATGAGCAGTTCTTC.

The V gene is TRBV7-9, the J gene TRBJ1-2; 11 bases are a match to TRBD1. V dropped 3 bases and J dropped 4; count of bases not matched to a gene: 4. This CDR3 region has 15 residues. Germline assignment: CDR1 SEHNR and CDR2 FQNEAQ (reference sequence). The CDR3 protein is CASSFGTGGIYGYTF. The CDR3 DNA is TGTGCCAGCAGCTTCGGGACAGGGGGAATCTATGGCTACACCTTC.

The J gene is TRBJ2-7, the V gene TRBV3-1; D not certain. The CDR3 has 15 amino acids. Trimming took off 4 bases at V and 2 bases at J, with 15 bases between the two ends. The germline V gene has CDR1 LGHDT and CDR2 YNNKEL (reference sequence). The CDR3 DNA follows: TGTGCCAGCAGCCCAGTCGAGAGGATGACCTACGAGCAGTACTTC. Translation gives CASSPVERMTYEQYF.

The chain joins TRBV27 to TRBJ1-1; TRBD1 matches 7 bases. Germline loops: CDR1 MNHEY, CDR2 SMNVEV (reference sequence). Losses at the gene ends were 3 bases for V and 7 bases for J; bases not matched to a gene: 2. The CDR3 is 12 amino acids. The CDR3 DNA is TGTGCCAGCAGTTTCAGGGACAGTGAAGCTTTCTTT. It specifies CASSFRDSEAFF.

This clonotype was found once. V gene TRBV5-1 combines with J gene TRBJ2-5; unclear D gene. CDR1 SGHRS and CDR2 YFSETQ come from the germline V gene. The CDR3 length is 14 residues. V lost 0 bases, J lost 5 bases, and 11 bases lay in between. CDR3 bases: TGCGCCAGCAGCTTGGGTGGTTTCCGGGAGACCCAGTACTTC. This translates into CASSLGGFRETQYF.

The CDR3 bases are TGTGCCAGCACCGGAGAGCAATCAGCCTACGAGCAGTACTTC. Translated, it gives CASTGEQSAYEQYF. This rearrangement joins TRBV7-9 to TRBJ2-7; D is uncertain. The CDR3 has 14 residues. Per the germline V gene, CDR1 is SEHNR and CDR2 is FQNEAQ (reference sequence). Trimming left V 7 bases short and J 2 bases short, with 15 bases between.

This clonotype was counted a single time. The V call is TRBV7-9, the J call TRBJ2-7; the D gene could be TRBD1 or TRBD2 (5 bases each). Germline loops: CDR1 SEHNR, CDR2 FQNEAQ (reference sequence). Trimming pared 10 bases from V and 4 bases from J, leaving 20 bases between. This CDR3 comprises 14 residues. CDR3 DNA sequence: TGTGCCACCACGGGCGCGGGCAGGGAATACGAGCAGTACTTC. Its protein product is CATTGAGREYEQYF.

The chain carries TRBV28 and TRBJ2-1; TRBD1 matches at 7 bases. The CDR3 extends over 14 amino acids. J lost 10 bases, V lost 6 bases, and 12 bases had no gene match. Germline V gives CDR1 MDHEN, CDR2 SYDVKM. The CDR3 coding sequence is TGTGCCAGCAGCTCCCTTACCCAGGGGGAAGAGCAGTTCTTC. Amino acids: CASSSLTQGEEQFF.